The clone carrying this T cell receptor beta chain was counted ten times or more. Its specificity is not known. The sample belongs to a study of early T cells in non-severe SARS-CoV-2 infection. Regarding the study as a whole: Anti-spike CD8 responses were favored by VDJdb matching, which missed private and CD4 specificities.

In the library, individual cDNA molecules carried attached unique molecular identifiers. One entry per CDR3 protein, called by TCRdb with MiXCR from the 5' RACE reads. Of tens of thousands of distinct CDR3 sequences listed, roughly 12% were seen once; the top ten hold 9.1%. V was trimmed by 7 bases and J by 2 bases, leaving 13 bases between them. This CDR3 comprises 14 residues. Per germline, CDR1 SNHLY and CDR2 FYNNEI. The sequence derives from an adult who was a healthcare worker with PCR-confirmed SARS-CoV-2 infection or an uninfected control (not recorded which). V is TRBV2 and J is TRBJ2-3, with D unclear. Sequenced sample: whole blood. The CDR3 sequence: CASKVALHTDTQYF. The CDR3 DNA reads TGTGCCAGCAAGGTAGCACTTCACACAGATACGCAGTATTTT. The whole variable domain, filled in from reference TRBV2 and TRBJ2-3, reads EPEVTQTPSHQVTQMGQEVILRCVPISNHLYFYWYRQILGQKVEFLVSFYNNEISEKSEIFDDQFSVERPDGSNFTLKIRSTKLEDSAMYFCASKVALHTDTQYFGPGTRLTVL.